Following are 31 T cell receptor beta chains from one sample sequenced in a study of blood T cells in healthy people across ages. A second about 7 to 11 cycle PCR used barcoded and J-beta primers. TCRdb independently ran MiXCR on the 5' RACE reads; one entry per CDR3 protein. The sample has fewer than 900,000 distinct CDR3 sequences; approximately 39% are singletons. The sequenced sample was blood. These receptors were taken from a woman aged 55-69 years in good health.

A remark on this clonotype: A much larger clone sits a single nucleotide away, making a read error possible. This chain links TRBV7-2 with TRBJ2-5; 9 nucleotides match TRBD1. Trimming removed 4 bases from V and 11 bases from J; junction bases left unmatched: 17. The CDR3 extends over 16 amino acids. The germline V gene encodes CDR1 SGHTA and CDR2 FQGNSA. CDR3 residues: CASSSSAGQGFNEQYF. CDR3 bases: TGTGCCAGCAGCTCCAGTGCGGGACAGGGTTTCAATGAGCAGTACTTC.

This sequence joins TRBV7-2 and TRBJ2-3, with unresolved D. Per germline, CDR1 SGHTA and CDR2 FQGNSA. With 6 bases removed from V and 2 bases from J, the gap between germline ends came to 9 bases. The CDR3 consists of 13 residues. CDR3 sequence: CASSTRLTDTQYF. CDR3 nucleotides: TGTGCCAGCAGTACACGGCTCACAGATACGCAGTATTTT.

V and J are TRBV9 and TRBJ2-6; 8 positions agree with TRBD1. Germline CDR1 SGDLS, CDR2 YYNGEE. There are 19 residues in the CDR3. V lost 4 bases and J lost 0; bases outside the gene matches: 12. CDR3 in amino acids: CASSPRTGLRVSGANVLTF. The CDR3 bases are TGTGCCAGCAGCCCACGGACAGGGCTCAGAGTCTCTGGGGCCAACGTCCTGACTTTC.

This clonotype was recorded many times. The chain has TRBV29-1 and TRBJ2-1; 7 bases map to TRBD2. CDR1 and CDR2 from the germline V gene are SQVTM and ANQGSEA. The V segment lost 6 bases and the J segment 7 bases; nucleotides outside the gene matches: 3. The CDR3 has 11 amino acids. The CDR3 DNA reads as TGCAGCGTCTCTAGCGGAAATGAGCAGTTCTTC. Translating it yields CSVSSGNEQFF.

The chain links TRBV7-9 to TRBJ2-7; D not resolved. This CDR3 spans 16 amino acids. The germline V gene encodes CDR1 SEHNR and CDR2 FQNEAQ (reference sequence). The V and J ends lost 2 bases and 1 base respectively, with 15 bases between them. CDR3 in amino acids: CASSLSFRYGSYEQYF. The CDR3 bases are TGTGCCAGCAGCTTATCGTTCAGATACGGTTCCTACGAGCAGTACTTC. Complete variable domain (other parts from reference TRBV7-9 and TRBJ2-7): DTGVSQNPRHKITKRGQNVTFRCDPISEHNRLYWYRQTLGQGPEFLTYFQNEAQLEKSRLLSDRFSAERPKGSFSTLEIQRTEQGDSAMYLCASSLSFRYGSYEQYFGPGTRLTVT.

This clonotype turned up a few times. The CDR3 region is CASRRRDWQTDTQYF. DNA for the CDR3: TGTGCCAGCAGACGCCGGGACTGGCAGACAGATACGCAGTATTTT. J is TRBJ2-3 and V is TRBV6-2 or TRBV6-3; D may be TRBD2 (6 bases). V lost 6 bases, J lost 3 bases, and 16 bases lay in between. This CDR3 spans 15 amino acids. The V gene's germline CDR1 is MNHEY and CDR2 SVGEGT.

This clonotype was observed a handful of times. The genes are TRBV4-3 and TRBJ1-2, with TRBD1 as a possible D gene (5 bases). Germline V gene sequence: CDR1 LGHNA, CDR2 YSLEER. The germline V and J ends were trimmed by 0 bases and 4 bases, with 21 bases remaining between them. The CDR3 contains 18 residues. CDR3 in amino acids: CASSQELQRQGPSYGYTF. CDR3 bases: TGCGCCAGCAGCCAAGAACTACAACGGCAGGGCCCGAGCTATGGCTACACCTTC.

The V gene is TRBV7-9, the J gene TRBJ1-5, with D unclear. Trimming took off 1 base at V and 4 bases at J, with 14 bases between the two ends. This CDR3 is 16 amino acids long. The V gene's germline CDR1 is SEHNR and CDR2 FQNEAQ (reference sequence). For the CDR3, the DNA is TGTGCCAGCAGCTTAGTCGAGCGTCCAAGAAATCAGCCCCAGCATTTT. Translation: CASSLVERPRNQPQHF.

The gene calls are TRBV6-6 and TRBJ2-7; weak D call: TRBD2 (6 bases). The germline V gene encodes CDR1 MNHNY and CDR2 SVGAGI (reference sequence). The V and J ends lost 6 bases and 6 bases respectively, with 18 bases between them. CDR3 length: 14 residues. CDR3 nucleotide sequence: TGTGCCAGCAGACCTGCGGGACGCTCGGGCGAGCAGTACTTC. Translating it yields CASRPAGRSGEQYF.

CDR3 bases: TGTGCCAGCAGCCATTTTGCGGGGGACAGCGGGTATGGCTACACCTTC. Translating it yields CASSHFAGDSGYGYTF. The rearrangement uses TRBV3-1 and TRBJ1-2; 7 bases are a match to TRBD1. This CDR3 spans 16 amino acids. Germline CDR1 reads LGHDT; CDR2 reads YNNKEL (reference sequence). After removal of 3 bases from V and 5 bases from J, the junction contained 12 bases not matched to a gene.

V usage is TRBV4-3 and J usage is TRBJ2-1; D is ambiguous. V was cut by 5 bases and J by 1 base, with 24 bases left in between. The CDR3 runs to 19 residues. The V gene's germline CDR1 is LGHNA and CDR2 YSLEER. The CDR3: CASSAGRPTSLRSYNEQFF. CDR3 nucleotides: TGCGCCAGCAGCGCAGGACGGCCTACCTCTCTAAGGTCCTACAATGAGCAGTTCTTC.

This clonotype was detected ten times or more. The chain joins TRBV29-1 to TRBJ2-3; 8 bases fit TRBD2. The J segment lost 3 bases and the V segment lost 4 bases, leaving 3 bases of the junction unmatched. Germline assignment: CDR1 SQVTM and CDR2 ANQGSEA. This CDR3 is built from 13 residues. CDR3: CSVGGGPTDTQYF. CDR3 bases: TGCAGCGTTGGCGGGGGGCCAACAGATACGCAGTATTTT.

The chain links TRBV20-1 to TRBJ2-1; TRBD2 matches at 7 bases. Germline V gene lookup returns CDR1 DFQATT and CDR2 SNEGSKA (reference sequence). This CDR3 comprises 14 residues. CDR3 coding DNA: TGCAGCGCAGCGAACGGGGGGTCTATGCCTGAGCAGTTCTTC. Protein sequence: CSAANGGSMPEQFF.

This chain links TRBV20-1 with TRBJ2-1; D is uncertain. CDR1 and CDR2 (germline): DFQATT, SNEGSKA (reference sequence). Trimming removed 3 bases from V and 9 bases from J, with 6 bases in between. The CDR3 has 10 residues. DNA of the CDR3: TGCAGTGCTAGCTGGGGTGAGCAGTTCTTC. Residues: CSASWGEQFF.

CDR3 amino acids: CASSQLTGYEGVSVNTEAFF. CDR3 nucleotide sequence: TGTGCCAGCAGCCAACTGACAGGGTATGAAGGTGTCTCCGTGAACACTGAAGCTTTCTTT. This sequence joins TRBV4-2 and TRBJ1-1; 7 positions agree with TRBD1. The length of the CDR3 is 20 residues. Germline lookup yields CDR1 LGHNA and CDR2 YNFKEQ. Unmatched junction bases numbered 18, after V lost 2 bases and J lost 0 bases.

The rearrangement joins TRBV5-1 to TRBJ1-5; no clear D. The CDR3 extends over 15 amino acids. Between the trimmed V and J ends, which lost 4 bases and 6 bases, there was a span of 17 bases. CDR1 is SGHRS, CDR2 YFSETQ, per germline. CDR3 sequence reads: CASSPSGERGQPQHF. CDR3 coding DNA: TGCGCCAGCAGCCCCAGCGGGGAGCGGGGTCAGCCCCAGCATTTT.

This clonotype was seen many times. DNA for the CDR3: TGCGCCAGCGGATCAAGGGGTGGCTCCTACGAGCAGTACTTC. It codes for CASGSRGGSYEQYF. The rearrangement joins TRBV4-3 to TRBJ2-7, with D possibly TRBD1 on 5 matching bases. The germline V gene has CDR1 LGHNA and CDR2 YSLEER. The CDR3 extends over 14 amino acids. The V and J ends lost 8 bases and 0 bases respectively, with 14 bases between them.

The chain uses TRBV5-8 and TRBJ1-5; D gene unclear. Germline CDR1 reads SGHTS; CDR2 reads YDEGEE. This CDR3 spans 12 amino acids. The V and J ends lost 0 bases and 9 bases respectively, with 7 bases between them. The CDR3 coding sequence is TGTGCCAGCAGCTTGGCCTCTTTGCCCCAGCATTTT. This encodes CASSLASLPQHF.

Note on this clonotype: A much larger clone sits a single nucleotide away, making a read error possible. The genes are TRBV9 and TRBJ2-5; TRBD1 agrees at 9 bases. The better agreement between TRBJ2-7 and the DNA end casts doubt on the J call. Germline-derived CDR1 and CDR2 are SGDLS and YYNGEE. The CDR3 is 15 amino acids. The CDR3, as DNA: TGTGCCAGCAGCCCAATCGGGACAGGGCTCTACGAGCAGTACTTC. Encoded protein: CASSPIGTGLYEQYF.

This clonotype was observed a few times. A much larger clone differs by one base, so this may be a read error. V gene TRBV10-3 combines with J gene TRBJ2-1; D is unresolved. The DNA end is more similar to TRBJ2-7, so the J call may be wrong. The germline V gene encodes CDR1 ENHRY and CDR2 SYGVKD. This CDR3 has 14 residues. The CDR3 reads CAIGVDDTYNEQYF. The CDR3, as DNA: TGTGCCATCGGGGTTGACGATACCTACAATGAGCAGTACTTC.

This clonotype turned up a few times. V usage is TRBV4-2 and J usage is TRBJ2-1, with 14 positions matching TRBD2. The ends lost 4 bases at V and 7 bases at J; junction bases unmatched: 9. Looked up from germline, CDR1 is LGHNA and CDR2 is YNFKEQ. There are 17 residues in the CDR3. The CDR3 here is CASSRPGTSGSSNEQFF. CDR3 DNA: TGTGCCAGCAGCCGCCCCGGGACTAGCGGGAGCTCGAATGAGCAGTTCTTC.

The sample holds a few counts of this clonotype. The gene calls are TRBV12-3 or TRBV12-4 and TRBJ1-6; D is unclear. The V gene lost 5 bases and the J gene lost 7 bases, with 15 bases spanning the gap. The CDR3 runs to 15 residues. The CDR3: CASSRSGLTNSPLHF. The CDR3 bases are TGTGCCAGCAGTAGATCGGGCCTGACGAATTCACCCCTCCACTTT.

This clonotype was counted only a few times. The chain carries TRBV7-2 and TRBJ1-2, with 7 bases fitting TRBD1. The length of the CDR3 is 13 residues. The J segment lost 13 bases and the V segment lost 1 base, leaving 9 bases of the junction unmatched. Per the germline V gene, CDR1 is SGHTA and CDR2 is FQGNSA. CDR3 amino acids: CASSLGTFGDSTF. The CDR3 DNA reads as TGTGCCAGCAGCTTAGGGACCTTCGGGGACAGCACCTTC. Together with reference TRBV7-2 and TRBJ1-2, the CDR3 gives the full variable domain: GAGVSQSPSNKVTEKGKDVELRCDPISGHTALYWYRQSLGQGLEFLIYFQGNSAPDKSGLPSDRFSAERTGGSVSTLTIQRTQQEDSAVYLCASSLGTFGDSTFGSGTRLTVV.

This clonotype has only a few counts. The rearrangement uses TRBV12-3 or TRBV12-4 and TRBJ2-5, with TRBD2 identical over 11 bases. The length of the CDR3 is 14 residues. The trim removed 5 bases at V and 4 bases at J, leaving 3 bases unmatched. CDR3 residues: CASSGTSGRETQYF. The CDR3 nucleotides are TGTGCCAGCAGTGGGACTAGCGGTCGAGAGACCCAGTACTTC.

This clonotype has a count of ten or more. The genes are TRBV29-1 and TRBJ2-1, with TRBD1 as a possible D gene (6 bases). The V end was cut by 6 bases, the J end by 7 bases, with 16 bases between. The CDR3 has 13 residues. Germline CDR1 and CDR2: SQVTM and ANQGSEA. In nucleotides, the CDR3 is TGCAGCGTCTCGAGGGTGGGGGCGAATGAGCAGTTCTTC. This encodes CSVSRVGANEQFF.

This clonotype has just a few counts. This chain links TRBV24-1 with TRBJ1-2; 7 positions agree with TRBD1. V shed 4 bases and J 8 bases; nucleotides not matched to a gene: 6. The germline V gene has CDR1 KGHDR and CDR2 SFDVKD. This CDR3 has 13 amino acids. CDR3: CATSDPTGKGYTF. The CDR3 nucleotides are TGTGCCACCAGTGACCCGACAGGGAAAGGCTACACCTTC.

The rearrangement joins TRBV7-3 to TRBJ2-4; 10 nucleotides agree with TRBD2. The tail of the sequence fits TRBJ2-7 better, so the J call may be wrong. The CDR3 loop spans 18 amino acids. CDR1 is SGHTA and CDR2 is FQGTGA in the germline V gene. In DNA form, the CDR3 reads TGTGCCAGCAGCCTCGCCCCCGGGACTAGCGAGAGGAGGGACGAGCAGTACTTC. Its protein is CASSLAPGTSERRDEQYF.

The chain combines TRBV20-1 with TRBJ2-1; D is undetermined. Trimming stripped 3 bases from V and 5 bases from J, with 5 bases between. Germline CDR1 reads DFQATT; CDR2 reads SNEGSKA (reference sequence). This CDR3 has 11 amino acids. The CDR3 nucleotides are TGCAGTGCTAGGTTGGACAATGAGCAGTTCTTC. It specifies CSARLDNEQFF.

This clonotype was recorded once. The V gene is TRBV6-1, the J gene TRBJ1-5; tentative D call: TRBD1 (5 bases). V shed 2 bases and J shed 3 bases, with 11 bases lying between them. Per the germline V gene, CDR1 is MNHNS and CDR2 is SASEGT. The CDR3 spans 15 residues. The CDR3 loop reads CASSETRQINQPQHF. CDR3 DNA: TGTGCCAGCAGTGAAACCCGACAGATCAATCAGCCCCAGCATTTT.

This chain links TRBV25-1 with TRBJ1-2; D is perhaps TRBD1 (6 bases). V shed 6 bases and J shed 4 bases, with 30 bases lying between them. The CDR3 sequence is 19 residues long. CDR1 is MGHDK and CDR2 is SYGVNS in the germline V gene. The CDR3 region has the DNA TGTGCCAGCAGCCCCTTAGAGGGAGAAACAGGGCAGTGGGGCTATGGCTACACCTTC. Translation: CASSPLEGETGQWGYGYTF.

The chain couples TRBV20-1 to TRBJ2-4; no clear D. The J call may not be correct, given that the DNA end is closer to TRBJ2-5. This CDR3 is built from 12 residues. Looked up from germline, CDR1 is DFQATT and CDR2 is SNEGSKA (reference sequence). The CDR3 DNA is TGCAGTGCTAGAGAGGCGTTGGAGACCCAGTACTTC. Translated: CSAREALETQYF.